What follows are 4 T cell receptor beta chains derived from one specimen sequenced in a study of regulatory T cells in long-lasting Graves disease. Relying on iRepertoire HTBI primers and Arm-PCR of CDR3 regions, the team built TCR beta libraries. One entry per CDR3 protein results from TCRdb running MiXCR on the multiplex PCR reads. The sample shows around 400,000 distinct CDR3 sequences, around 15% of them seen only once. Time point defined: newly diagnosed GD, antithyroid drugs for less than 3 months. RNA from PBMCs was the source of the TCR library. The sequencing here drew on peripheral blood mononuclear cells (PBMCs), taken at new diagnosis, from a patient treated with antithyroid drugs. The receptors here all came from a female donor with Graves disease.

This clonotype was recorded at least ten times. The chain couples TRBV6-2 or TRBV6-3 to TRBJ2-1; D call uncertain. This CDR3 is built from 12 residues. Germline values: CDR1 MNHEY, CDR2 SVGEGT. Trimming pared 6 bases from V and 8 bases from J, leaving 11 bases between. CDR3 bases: TGTGCCAGCAGCTACGGCCTTTATGAGCAGTTCTTC. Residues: CASSYGLYEQFF.

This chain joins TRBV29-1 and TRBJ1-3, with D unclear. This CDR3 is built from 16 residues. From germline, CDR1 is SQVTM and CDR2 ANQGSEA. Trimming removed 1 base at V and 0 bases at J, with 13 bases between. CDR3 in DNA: TGCAGCGTTGAAGGTCTGGTCGGCTCCTCTGGAAACACCATATATTTT. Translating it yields CSVEGLVGSSGNTIYF.

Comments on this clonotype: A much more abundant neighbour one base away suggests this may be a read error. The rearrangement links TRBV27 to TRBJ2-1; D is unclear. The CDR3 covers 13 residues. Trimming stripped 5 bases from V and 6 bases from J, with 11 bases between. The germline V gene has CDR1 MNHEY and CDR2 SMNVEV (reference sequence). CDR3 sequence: CASSETDLNEQFF. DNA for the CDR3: TGTGCCAGCAGTGAAACGGACCTCAATGAGCAGTTCTTC.

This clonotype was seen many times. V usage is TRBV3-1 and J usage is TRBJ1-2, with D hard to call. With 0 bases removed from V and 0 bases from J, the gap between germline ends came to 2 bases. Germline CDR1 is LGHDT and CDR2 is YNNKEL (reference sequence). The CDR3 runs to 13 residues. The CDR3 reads CASSQETNYGYTF. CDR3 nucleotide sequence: TGTGCCAGCAGCCAAGAAACTAACTATGGCTACACCTTC.